The 2 T cell receptor beta chains below were found in one sample sequenced in a study of blood T cell repertoires in COVID-19. The repertoire was sequenced with immunoSEQ multiplex PCR; TCRdb's copy has only in-frame clones and lacks some. The sample includes approximately 19,000 clones, 85% to 95% of them seen just once. The sequenced material came from peripheral blood. The receptor set was obtained from a human donor in a cohort sampled during active COVID-19.

The chain has TRBV7-9 and TRBJ1-1, with D tentatively TRBD1 (5 bases). The CDR3 length is 15 residues. The ends were cut back, 1 base at V and 3 bases at J, with 12 bases in the middle. Germline V gene lookup returns CDR1 SEHNR and CDR2 FQNEAQ (reference sequence). Written as DNA, the CDR3 is TGTGCCAGCAGCTTAGTAGCGTCGGGGGACACTGAAGCTTTCTTT. It translates to CASSLVASGDTEAFF.

V is TRBV4-3 and J is TRBJ2-3; 7 nucleotides align to TRBD2. The J segment lost 0 bases and the V segment lost 2 bases, leaving 8 bases of the junction unmatched. The CDR3 contains 17 residues. The V gene's germline CDR1 is LGHNA and CDR2 YSLEER. The CDR3 DNA reads TGCGCCAGCAGCCAAACGTTGGCGGGGGTGAGCACAGATACGCAGTATTTT. Translating gives CASSQTLAGVSTDTQYF.